These T cell receptor beta chains were read from a single sample in a study of blood T cell repertoires in COVID-19. Sequenced by immunoSEQ multiplex PCR; TCRdb stores in-frame clones only, minus some. This sample has about 200,000 clones, with approximately 82% found just once. The specimen was peripheral blood. The receptor source for this set is a woman between 35 and 50 years old with acute or convalescent COVID-19. The CDR3 runs from the conserved cysteine through the conserved F or W. D genes are given only for firm matches. Where a row states a size, it is once, few, many or the class of an expanded clone; other rows omit it.

. | few | TRBJ2-2 | TRBV10-3 | TGTGCCATCAAGAGCGGGACACTTAACACCGGGGAGCTGTTTTTT | CAIKSGTLNTGELFF
. | . | TRBJ1-2 | TRBV5-8 | TGTGCCAGCAGCTCAACGAATGACATCCCAAGGGGCAACTATGGCTACACCTTC | CASSSTNDIPRGNYGYTF
TRBD1 | . | TRBJ1-5 | TRBV6-6 | TGTGCCAGCAGTTCGGCAGGGGGTAGGAATCAGCCCCAGCATTTT | CASSSAGGRNQPQHF
TRBD2 | once | TRBJ2-3 | TRBV19 | TGTGCCAGTAGCCAGACTAGCGGCACAGATACGCAGTATTTT | CASSQTSGTDTQYF
. | . | TRBJ2-7 | TRBV3-1/TRBV3-2 | TGTGCCAGCAGCCAGGCCCACGAGCAGTACTTC | CASSQAHEQYF
. | . | TRBJ1-5 | TRBV24-1 | TGTGCCACCTCCCCCCGGGGCGCGGGGAATCAGCCCCAGCATTTT | CATSPRGAGNQPQHF
TRBD1 | . | TRBJ2-7 | TRBV19 | TGTGCCAGTAGTATTGGACAGGGGGTAATCTACGAGCAGTACTTC | CASSIGQGVIYEQYF
. | few | TRBJ2-3 | TRBV12-5 | TGTGCTAGTGGTTTGCCCCTACCCATAGATACGCAGTATTTT | CASGLPLPIDTQYF
. | . | TRBJ1-5 | TRBV21-1 | TGTGCCAGCAGCAAAACAGGGCTTAATCAGCCCCAGCATTTT | CASSKTGLNQPQHF
TRBD1 | . | TRBJ1-4 | TRBV30 | TGTGCCTGGAGCGATGGACAGGGGGCGTATGAAAAACTGTTTTTT | CAWSDGQGAYEKLFF
TRBD1 | . | TRBJ2-1 | TRBV29-1 | TGCAGCGTTGGACAGGGGAAGCAGTTCTTC | CSVGQGKQFF
TRBD2 | . | TRBJ2-7 | TRBV30 | TGTGCCTGGAAGCGGGGGGGCGGCTCCTACGAGCAGTACTTC | CAWKRGGGSYEQYF
TRBD2 | few | TRBJ2-7 | TRBV18 | TGTGCCAGCTCATCCGGACTAGCGGGGCAGTACGAGCAGTACTTC | CASSSGLAGQYEQYF
TRBD2 | few | TRBJ2-3 | TRBV7-9 | TGTGCCAGCAGCTCAAGACTAGCGGGAACCATATCCTACACAGATACGCAGTATTTT | CASSSRLAGTISYTDTQYF
. | . | TRBJ1-5 | TRBV27 | TGTGCCAGCAGTTTAGCGGAGAGCAATCAGCCCCAGCATTTT | CASSLAESNQPQHF